The entry that follows covers one TCR beta chain sequence. This CDR3 has 14 amino acids. Per the germline V gene, CDR1 is SGHVS and CDR2 is FQNEAQ. The V gene lost 0 bases and the J gene lost 7 bases, with 11 bases spanning the gap. Clones were read by immunoSEQ multiplex PCR, and TCRdb kept only the in-frame ones, dropping some. The sample contains under 500,000 clones, 75% to 90% of which appear only once. The data belong to a study of blood T cell repertoires in COVID-19. On the study more broadly: Samples came from the United States, Italy and Spain, spanning acute and convalescent COVID-19.

In assigning cohorts, the study relied on participant-reported clinical history. The receptor was derived from a man aged 25-45 years who had recovered from COVID-19. Sequenced input: PBMCs or T cells enriched from blood (not recorded which). V and J are TRBV7-8 and TRBJ2-3; no firm D call. CDR3 DNA sequence: TGTGCCAGCAGCTTAGCTGTCGTCGCGAATACGCAGTATTTT. Protein product: CASSLAVVANTQYF.